This T cell receptor beta chain comes out of a study of beta chain features in type 1 diabetes. This clone was detected a few times. The CDR3 runs 14 residues. J gave up 3 bases and V 4 bases, and 2 bases lay outside the gene matches. From germline, CDR1 is MDHEN and CDR2 SYDVKM. Reverse transcription of all isolated RNA meant that expressed TCRB transcripts were sequenced. The assay was immunoSEQ multiplex PCR, and TCRdb's table has in-frame clones only and misses some. There are 160,000 or so clones in the sample; 11% occur only once, and about 2% lies in the top ten. The rearrangement joins TRBV28 to TRBJ1-5; the match to TRBD1 covers 8 bases. The sample comprised central memory CD4+ T cells from blood. The clonotype comes from a man younger than 35 in good health. In DNA, the CDR3 is TGTGCCAGCAGTTGGACAGGGTTCAATCAGCCCCAGCATTTT. Its translation is CASSWTGFNQPQHF.